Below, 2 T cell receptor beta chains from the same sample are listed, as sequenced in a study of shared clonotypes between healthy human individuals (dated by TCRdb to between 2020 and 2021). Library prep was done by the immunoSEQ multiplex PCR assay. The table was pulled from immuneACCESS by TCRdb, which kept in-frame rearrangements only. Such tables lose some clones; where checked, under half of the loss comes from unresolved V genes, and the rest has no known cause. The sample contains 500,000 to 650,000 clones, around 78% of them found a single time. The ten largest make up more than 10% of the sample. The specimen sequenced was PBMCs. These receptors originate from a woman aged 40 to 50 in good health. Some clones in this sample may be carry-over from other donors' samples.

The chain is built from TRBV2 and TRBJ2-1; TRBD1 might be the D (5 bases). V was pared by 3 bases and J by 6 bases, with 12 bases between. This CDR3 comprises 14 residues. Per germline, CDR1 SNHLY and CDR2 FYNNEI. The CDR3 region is CASSDRRTPNEQFF. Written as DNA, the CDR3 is TGTGCCAGCAGTGATAGAAGGACACCCAATGAGCAGTTCTTC. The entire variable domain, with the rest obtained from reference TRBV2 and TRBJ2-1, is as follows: EPEVTQTPSHQVTQMGQEVILRCVPISNHLYFYWYRQILGQKVEFLVSFYNNEISEKSEIFDDQFSVERPDGSNFTLKIRSTKLEDSAMYFCASSDRRTPNEQFFGPGTRLTVL.

The CDR3 loop is CASSPLTGKTDTQYF. CDR3 bases: TGTGCCAGCAGCCCCTTGACAGGGAAGACAGATACGCAGTATTTT. This rearrangement joins TRBV7-3 to TRBJ2-3, with 7 bases aligning to TRBD1. From germline, CDR1 is SGHTA and CDR2 FQGTGA. V lost 5 bases and J lost 3; bases outside the gene matches: 8. The CDR3 sequence is 15 residues long.